The text below deals with one TCR beta chain. As yet, its antigen is unknown. This record comes from a study of response to subunit inactivated influenza vaccine. Study results and caveats: With each seasonal influenza vaccination, the authors suggested, few new T cells are recruited.

The germline V gene encodes CDR1 KGHDR and CDR2 SFDVKD. Trimming removed 5 bases at V and 9 bases at J, with 16 bases between. CDR3 length: 13 residues. TCRdb ran MiXCR on the RT-PCR reads and lists one entry per CDR3 protein. The data hold about half a million distinct CDR3 sequences, with approximately 11% observed a single time. The clonotype originates from a man aged 45-60 years who received an inactivated influenza vaccine. The chain uses TRBV24-1 and TRBJ2-7; D may be TRBD2 (6 bases). Specimen: PBMCs from blood, collected 35 to 45 days after vaccination. The CDR3 bases are TGTGCCACCAGTGCCCCGGGGGACCCTCGGCAGTACTTC. This sequence encodes CATSAPGDPRQYF.